This T cell receptor (beta chain) was identified in a study of blood T cell repertoires in COVID-19. Whole-study context: The cDNA or gDNA used as material had been derived from T cells, B-cell-depleted T cells, or PBMCs.

Original methodology: Reference gene primer amplification in the assay estimated nucleated cell counts. The assay was immunoSEQ multiplex PCR, and TCRdb's table has in-frame clones only and misses some. V and J calls and clone size are those listed in that table; D and trimming were worked out from the DNA. This table has 250,000 or so clones, roughly 85% appearing once. Trimming removed 1 base from V and 8 bases from J; junction bases left unmatched: 4. The length of the CDR3 is 13 residues. Germline CDR1 reads SGHAT; CDR2 reads FQDESV (reference sequence). Specimen: peripheral blood. This sequence originates from a man aged 18-30 years with active or convalescent COVID-19. The chain is built from TRBV11-1 and TRBJ1-1; 7 positions match TRBD1. CDR3 protein: CASSLDPTGEAFF. The CDR3 DNA reads as TGTGCCAGCAGCTTAGACCCGACAGGGGAAGCTTTCTTT.